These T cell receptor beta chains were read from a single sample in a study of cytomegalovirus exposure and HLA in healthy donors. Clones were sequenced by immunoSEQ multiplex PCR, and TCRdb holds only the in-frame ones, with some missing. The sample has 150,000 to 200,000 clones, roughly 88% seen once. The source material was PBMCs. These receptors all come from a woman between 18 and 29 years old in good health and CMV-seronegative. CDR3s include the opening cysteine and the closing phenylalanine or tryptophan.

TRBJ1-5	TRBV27	CASRDRVGGQPQHF
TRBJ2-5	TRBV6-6	CASSYYTGVGTQYF
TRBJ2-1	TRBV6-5	CASSYRLAGDGGEQFF
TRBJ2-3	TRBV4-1	CASSQTWTSGGSTDTQYF
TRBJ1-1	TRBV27	CASSLDRIGGLNTEAFF
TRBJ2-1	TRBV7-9	CASSFVAGDEQFF
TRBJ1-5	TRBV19	CASSISRGTGHQPQHF
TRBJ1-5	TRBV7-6	CASSLRTGTVQPQHF
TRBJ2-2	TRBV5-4	CASSLGFAGINTGELFF
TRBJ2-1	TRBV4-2	CASSQDPTSGRVGNEQFF
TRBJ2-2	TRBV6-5	CASSSGQGAVTGELFF